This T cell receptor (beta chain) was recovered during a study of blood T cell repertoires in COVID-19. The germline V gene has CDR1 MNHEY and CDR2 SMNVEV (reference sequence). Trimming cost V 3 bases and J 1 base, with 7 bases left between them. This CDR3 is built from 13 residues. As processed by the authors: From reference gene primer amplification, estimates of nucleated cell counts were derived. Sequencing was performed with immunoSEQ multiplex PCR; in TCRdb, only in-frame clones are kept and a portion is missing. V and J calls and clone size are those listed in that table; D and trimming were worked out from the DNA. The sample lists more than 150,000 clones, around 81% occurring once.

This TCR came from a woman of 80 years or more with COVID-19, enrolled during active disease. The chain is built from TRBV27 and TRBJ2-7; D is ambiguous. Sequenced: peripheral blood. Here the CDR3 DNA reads TGTGCCAGCAGTTTCGGTCGGTCCTACGAGCAGTACTTC. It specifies CASSFGRSYEQYF.